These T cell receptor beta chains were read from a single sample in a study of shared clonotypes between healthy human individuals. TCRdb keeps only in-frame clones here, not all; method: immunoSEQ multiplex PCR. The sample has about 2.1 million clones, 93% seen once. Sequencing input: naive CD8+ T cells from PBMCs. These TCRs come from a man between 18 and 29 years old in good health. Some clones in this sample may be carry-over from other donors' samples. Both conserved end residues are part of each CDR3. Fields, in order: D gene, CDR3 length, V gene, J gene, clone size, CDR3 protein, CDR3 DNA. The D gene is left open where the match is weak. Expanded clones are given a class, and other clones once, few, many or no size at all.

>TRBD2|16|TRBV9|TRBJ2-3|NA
CASSPPAGVDTDTQYF
TGTGCCAGCAGCCCGCCCGCGGGAGTCGACACAGATACGCAGTATTTT
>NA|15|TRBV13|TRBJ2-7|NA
CASSTPMAGYYEQYF
TGTGCCAGCAGCACCCCAATGGCAGGGTACTACGAGCAGTACTTC
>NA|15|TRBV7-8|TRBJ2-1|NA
CASSFEGLSYNEQFF
TGTGCCAGCAGCTTCGAGGGGCTTTCCTACAATGAGCAGTTCTTC
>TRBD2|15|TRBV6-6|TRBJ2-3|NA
CASSSLAGGTDTQYF
TGTGCCAGCAGTTCCTTAGCGGGAGGAACAGATACGCAGTATTTT
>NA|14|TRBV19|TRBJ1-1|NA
CASSSPGALGEAFF
TGTGCCAGTAGTTCTCCGGGGGCCCTCGGTGAAGCTTTCTTT
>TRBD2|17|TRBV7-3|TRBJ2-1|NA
CASSLTGTSGYRDEQFF
TGTGCCAGCAGCTTAACGGGGACTAGCGGTTACAGGGATGAGCAGTTCTTC
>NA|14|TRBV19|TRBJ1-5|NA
CASSSPASNQPQHF
TGTGCCAGTAGTAGTCCAGCAAGCAATCAGCCCCAGCATTTT
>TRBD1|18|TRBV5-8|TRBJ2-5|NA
CASSRGWVQGSPVETQYF
TGTGCCAGCAGCCGGGGATGGGTACAGGGGAGTCCGGTGGAGACCCAGTACTTC
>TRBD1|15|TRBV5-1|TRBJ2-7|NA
CASSSLGTGTYEQYF
TGCGCCAGCAGCTCGTTGGGGACAGGGACCTACGAGCAGTACTTC
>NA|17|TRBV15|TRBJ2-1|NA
CATSRYRPEHPNNEQFF
TGTGCCACCAGCCGTTATCGACCCGAGCATCCGAACAATGAGCAGTTCTTC
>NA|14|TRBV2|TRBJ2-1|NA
CASSEESGIDEQFF
TGTGCCAGCAGTGAAGAATCTGGGATCGATGAGCAGTTCTTC
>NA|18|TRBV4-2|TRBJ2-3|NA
CTSSQEVWGATSTDTQYF
TGTACCAGCAGCCAAGAAGTTTGGGGCGCAACTAGCACAGATACGCAGTATTTT
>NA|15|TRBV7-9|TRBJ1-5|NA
CASSLLGVPDQPQHF
TGTGCCAGCAGCTTACTAGGCGTACCCGATCAGCCCCAGCATTTT
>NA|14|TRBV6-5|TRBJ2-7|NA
CASSYGPGLHEQYF
TGTGCCAGCAGTTACGGTCCAGGGTTGCACGAGCAGTACTTC
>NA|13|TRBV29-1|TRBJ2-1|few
CSGLWAEGDEQFF
TGCAGCGGCCTGTGGGCGGAGGGGGATGAGCAGTTCTTC
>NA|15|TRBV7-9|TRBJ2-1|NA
CASSLLQGTYNEQFF
TGTGCCAGCAGCTTGCTGCAGGGTACTTACAATGAGCAGTTCTTC
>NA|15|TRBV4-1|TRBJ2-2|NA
CASSHRDGGGRELFF
TGCGCCAGCAGCCATCGGGACGGAGGGGGCCGGGAGCTGTTTTTT
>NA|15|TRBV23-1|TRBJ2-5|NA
CASRGSAECEETQYF
TGCGCCAGCAGAGGTAGCGCCGAATGCGAGGAGACCCAGTACTTC
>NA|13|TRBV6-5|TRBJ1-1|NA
CASSYRGGGEAFF
TGTGCCAGCAGTTACCGGGGTGGGGGTGAAGCTTTCTTT
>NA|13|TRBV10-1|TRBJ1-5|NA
CASKVYSNQPQHF
TGCGCCAGCAAGGTTTATAGCAATCAGCCCCAGCATTTT
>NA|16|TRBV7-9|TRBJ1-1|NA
CASSFFQGFMNTEAFF
TGTGCCAGCAGCTTTTTTCAGGGGTTCATGAACACTGAAGCTTTCTTT
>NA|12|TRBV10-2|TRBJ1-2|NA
CASTGAGDGYTF
TGCGCCAGCACTGGGGCGGGAGATGGCTACACCTTC
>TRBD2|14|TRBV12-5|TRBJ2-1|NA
CASGPGLAGGEQFF
TGTGCTAGTGGTCCCGGACTAGCGGGGGGAGAGCAGTTCTTC
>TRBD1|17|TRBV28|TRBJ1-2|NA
CASSFRFGTAPYYGYTF
TGTGCCAGCAGTTTCCGTTTCGGGACAGCGCCCTACTATGGCTACACCTTC
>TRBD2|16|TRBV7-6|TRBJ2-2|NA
CASSEYSGRDTGELFF
TGTGCCAGCAGCGAGTATAGCGGGAGGGACACCGGGGAGCTGTTTTTT
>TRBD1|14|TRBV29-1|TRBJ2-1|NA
CSPSDRASYNEQFF
TGCAGCCCTTCGGACAGGGCCTCCTACAATGAGCAGTTCTTC
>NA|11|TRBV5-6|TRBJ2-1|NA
CASSGGNEQFF
TGTGCCAGCTCCGGAGGGAATGAGCAGTTCTTC
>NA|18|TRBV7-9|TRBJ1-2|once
CASSSLGATSFPNYGYTF
TGTGCCAGCAGCTCCCTAGGTGCCACTTCATTTCCTAACTATGGCTACACCTTC
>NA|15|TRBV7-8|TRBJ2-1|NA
CASSSRDGSYNEQFF
TGTGCCAGCAGTTCCCGGGACGGCTCCTACAATGAGCAGTTCTTC
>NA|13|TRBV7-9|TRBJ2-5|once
CASSPRLWETQYF
TGTGCCAGCAGCCCGCGTCTCTGGGAGACCCAGTACTTC
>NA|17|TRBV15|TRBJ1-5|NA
CATSRARTINSNQPQHF
TGTGCCACCAGCAGAGCGCGCACCATCAATAGCAATCAGCCCCAGCATTTT